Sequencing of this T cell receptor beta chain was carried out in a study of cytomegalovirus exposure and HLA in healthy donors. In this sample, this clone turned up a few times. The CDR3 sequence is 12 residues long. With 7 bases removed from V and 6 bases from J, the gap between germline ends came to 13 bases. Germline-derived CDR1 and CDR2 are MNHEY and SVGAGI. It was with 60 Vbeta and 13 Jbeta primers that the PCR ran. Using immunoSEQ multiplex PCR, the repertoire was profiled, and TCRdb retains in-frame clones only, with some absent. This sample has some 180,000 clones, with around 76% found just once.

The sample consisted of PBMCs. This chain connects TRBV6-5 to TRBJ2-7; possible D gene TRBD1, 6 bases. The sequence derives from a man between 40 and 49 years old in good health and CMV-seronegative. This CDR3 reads CASKIPQGEQYF. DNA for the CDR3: TGTGCCAGCAAAATCCCACAGGGCGAGCAGTACTTC.